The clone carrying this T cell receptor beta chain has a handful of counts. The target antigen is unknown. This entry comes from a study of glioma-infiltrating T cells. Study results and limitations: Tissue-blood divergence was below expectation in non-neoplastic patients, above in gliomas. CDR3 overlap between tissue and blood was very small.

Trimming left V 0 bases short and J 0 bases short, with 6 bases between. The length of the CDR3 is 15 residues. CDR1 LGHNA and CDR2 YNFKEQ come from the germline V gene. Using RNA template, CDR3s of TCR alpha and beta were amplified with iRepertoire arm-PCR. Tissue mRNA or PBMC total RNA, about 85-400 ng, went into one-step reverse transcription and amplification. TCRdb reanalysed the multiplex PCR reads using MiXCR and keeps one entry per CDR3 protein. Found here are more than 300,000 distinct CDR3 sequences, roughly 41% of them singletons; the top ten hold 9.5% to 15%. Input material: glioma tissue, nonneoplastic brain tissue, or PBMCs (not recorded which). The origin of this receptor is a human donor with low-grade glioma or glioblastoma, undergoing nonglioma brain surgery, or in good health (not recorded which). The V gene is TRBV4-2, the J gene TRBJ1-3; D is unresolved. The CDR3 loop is CASSQDPSSGNTIYF. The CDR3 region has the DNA TGTGCCAGCAGCCAAGACCCAAGCTCTGGAAACACCATATATTTT.